The entry that follows covers one T cell receptor beta chain sequence. The sample comes from a study of shared clonotypes between healthy human individuals. The assay was immunoSEQ multiplex PCR, and TCRdb's table has in-frame clones only and misses some. The sample has a few million clones, approximately 93% seen once. The germline V and J ends were trimmed by 7 bases and 6 bases, with 7 bases remaining between them. Germline assignment: CDR1 SQVTM and CDR2 ANQGSEA. The CDR3 has 10 amino acids. Sequenced input: naive CD4+ T cells from PBMCs. As to subset: CD45RA+ positively selected. J is TRBJ2-1 and V is TRBV29-1; D unresolved. The sequence derives from a man aged 18 to 30 in good health. Some clones in this sample may be carry-over from other donors' samples. DNA for the CDR3: TGCAGCGCCGAGTCCAATGAGCAGTTCTTC. Its translation: CSAESNEQFF.